The 3 T cell receptor beta chains reported below all come from one sample, sequenced in a study of T cell responses to AZD1222 COVID-19 vaccine. Repertoires were generated with immunoSEQ multiplex PCR, while TCRdb's copy carries only in-frame clones and drops some. The sample lists some 100,000 clones, more than 75% seen once, with more than 8.5% in the top ten. The specimen was peripheral blood, collected 28 days after the second AZD1222 dose. Every receptor here comes from an adult who received the AZD1222 COVID-19 vaccine.

The J gene is TRBJ1-4, the V gene TRBV15; D gene ambiguous. With 3 bases removed from V and 8 bases from J, the gap between germline ends came to 7 bases. The CDR3 loop spans 12 amino acids. Germline assignment: CDR1 LNHNV and CDR2 YYDKDF (reference sequence). CDR3 sequence: CATSSGREKLFF. Written as DNA, the CDR3 is TGTGCCACCAGCAGTGGGAGAGAAAAACTGTTTTTT.

The chain couples TRBV2 to TRBJ2-7; TRBD2 might be the D (6 bases). The germline V and J ends were trimmed by 3 bases and 7 bases, with 16 bases remaining between them. This CDR3 is built from 14 residues. Germline V CDR1 and CDR2: SNHLY, FYNNEI. The chain's CDR3 is CASSEEGPLLEQYF. CDR3 bases: TGTGCCAGCAGTGAGGAGGGCCCCCTCTTAGAGCAGTACTTC.

Worth noting for this clone: The same CDR3 also results from other DNA sequences found in this sample. This sequence joins TRBV7-2 and TRBJ1-5; TRBD1 matches 9 bases. V trimming: 3 bases; J trimming: 3 bases; junction bases outside the gene matches: 3. The CDR3 covers 15 residues. Per germline, CDR1 SGHTA and CDR2 FQGNSA. The CDR3 spells CASSLDRGNNQPQHF. For the CDR3, the DNA is TGTGCCAGCAGCTTGGACAGGGGAAACAATCAGCCCCAGCATTTT.